This T cell receptor beta chain was sequenced in a study of blood T cell repertoires in COVID-19. This clone came up once. Additional DNA sequences in this sample encode the identical CDR3. Participant ages covered roughly 18 to 90 years across 24 US areas. Participants had their cohort set by participant-reported clinical history. No more than 2 weeks before study entry, exposed participants had met a case of COVID-19. The data were produced by immunoSEQ multiplex PCR, yet TCRdb's version contains in-frame clones alone and is incomplete. Of 200,000 to 250,000 clones listed, around nine tenths are singletons. The sequenced sample was PBMCs or T cells enriched from blood (not recorded which). This TCR was sampled from a woman between 25 and 40 years old who had been exposed to COVID-19.

This chain's CDR3 is CAWSPGGGYTF. The CDR3 nucleotides read TGTGCCTGGAGTCCCGGTGGTGGCTACACCTTC. The V gene is TRBV30, the J gene TRBJ1-2; D not certain. V lost 2 bases to trimming and J lost 7 bases, with 8 bases between them. The germline CDR1 and CDR2 sequences are GTSNPN and SVGIG (reference sequence). There are 11 residues in the CDR3.